One and the same sample provided the 9 T cell receptor beta chains below, sequenced in a study of blood T cell repertoires in COVID-19. TCRdb's copy holds only in-frame clones and misses some; the assay was immunoSEQ multiplex PCR. The sample holds 150,000 to 250,000 clones; 79% are singletons and the top ten take roughly 5.7%. Input material: peripheral blood. These receptors were taken from a woman in her thirties or forties with COVID-19, enrolled during active disease.

As for this clone: Within the sample, other DNA sequences also encode this same CDR3. This sequence joins TRBV12-3 or TRBV12-4 and TRBJ1-2; D is unclear. The CDR3 is made up of 12 amino acids. The V end lost 4 bases, the J end lost 5 bases, and 8 bases lay between the germline ends. In DNA form, the CDR3 reads TGTGCCAGCAGTTCAAGCGGATATGGCTACACCTTC. Amino acids: CASSSSGYGYTF.

The CDR3 DNA is TGTGCCAGCAGCTTGACAGTGAACACTGAAGCTTTCTTT. Translation gives CASSLTVNTEAFF. The chain uses TRBV5-6 and TRBJ1-1, with D unclear. The V gene lost 1 base and the J gene lost 0 bases, with 4 bases spanning the gap. Looked up from germline, CDR1 is SGHDT and CDR2 is YYEEEE. The CDR3 consists of 13 residues.

The V gene is TRBV2, the J gene TRBJ2-7; TRBD2 agrees at 9 bases. The CDR3 consists of 15 residues. The germline gives CDR1 SNHLY, CDR2 FYNNEI. V was pared by 4 bases and J by 2 bases, with 6 bases of the junction left unmatched. As DNA, the CDR3 is TGTGCCAGCAGTGTCCTAGCGGGAACAACCTACGAGCAGTACTTC. Its protein product is CASSVLAGTTYEQYF.

The chain couples TRBV29-1 to TRBJ2-3; D gene ambiguous. Trimming removed 6 bases at V and 6 bases at J, with 10 bases between. The CDR3 runs 11 residues. Per the germline V gene, CDR1 is SQVTM and CDR2 is ANQGSEA. CDR3 in amino acids: CSVHLVDTQYF. The CDR3 DNA reads TGCAGCGTACACCTAGTTGATACGCAGTATTTT.

The V and J genes are TRBV5-4 and TRBJ2-2; D may be TRBD2 (5 bases). Germline V lookup: CDR1 SGHNT, CDR2 YYREEE (reference sequence). Trimming left V 4 bases short and J 8 bases short, with 12 bases between. The CDR3 is 13 amino acids. CDR3 loop: CASSPGGGGELFF. The CDR3, as DNA: TGTGCCAGCAGCCCCGGCGGAGGAGGGGAGCTGTTTTTT.

This clone has only one observation. The J gene is TRBJ2-2, the V gene TRBV18; D is perhaps TRBD1 (6 bases). Trimming pared 3 bases from V and 1 base from J, leaving 15 bases between. Germline values: CDR1 KGHSH, CDR2 LQKENI. The CDR3 covers 17 residues. The CDR3 DNA reads as TGTGCCAGCTCACCGACCCTGGGGGCGCGGAACACCGGGGAGCTGTTTTTT. It is translated as CASSPTLGARNTGELFF.

The chain links TRBV9 to TRBJ2-7; tentatively, D is TRBD1 (6 bases). Germline V CDR1 and CDR2: SGDLS, YYNGEE. The V end lost 0 bases, the J end lost 3 bases, and 16 bases lay between the germline ends. This CDR3 has 16 amino acids. CDR3 sequence (DNA): TGTGCCAGCAGCGTAGAGGACAGTTCGCTTTTCTACGAGCAGTACTTC. Residues: CASSVEDSSLFYEQYF.

This chain uses TRBV5-5 with TRBJ1-6; D possibly corresponds to TRBD1 (6 bases). Between the trimmed V and J ends, which lost 0 bases and 12 bases, there was a span of 10 bases. The CDR3 is 13 amino acids. The germline V gene encodes CDR1 SGHKS and CDR2 YYEKEE (reference sequence). CDR3 nucleotide sequence: TGTGCCAGCAGCTTGGAAGCAGGGGTACCCCTCCACTTT. Its protein is CASSLEAGVPLHF.

J is TRBJ1-2 and V is TRBV6-5, with D perhaps matching TRBD1 (6 bases). Germline V gives CDR1 MNHEY, CDR2 SVGAGI. Trimming removed 11 bases from V and 0 bases from J, with 10 bases in between. CDR3 length equals 12 residues. Here the CDR3 reads CASDRANYGYTF. As DNA, the CDR3 is TGTGCCTCGGACAGAGCTAACTATGGCTACACCTTC.